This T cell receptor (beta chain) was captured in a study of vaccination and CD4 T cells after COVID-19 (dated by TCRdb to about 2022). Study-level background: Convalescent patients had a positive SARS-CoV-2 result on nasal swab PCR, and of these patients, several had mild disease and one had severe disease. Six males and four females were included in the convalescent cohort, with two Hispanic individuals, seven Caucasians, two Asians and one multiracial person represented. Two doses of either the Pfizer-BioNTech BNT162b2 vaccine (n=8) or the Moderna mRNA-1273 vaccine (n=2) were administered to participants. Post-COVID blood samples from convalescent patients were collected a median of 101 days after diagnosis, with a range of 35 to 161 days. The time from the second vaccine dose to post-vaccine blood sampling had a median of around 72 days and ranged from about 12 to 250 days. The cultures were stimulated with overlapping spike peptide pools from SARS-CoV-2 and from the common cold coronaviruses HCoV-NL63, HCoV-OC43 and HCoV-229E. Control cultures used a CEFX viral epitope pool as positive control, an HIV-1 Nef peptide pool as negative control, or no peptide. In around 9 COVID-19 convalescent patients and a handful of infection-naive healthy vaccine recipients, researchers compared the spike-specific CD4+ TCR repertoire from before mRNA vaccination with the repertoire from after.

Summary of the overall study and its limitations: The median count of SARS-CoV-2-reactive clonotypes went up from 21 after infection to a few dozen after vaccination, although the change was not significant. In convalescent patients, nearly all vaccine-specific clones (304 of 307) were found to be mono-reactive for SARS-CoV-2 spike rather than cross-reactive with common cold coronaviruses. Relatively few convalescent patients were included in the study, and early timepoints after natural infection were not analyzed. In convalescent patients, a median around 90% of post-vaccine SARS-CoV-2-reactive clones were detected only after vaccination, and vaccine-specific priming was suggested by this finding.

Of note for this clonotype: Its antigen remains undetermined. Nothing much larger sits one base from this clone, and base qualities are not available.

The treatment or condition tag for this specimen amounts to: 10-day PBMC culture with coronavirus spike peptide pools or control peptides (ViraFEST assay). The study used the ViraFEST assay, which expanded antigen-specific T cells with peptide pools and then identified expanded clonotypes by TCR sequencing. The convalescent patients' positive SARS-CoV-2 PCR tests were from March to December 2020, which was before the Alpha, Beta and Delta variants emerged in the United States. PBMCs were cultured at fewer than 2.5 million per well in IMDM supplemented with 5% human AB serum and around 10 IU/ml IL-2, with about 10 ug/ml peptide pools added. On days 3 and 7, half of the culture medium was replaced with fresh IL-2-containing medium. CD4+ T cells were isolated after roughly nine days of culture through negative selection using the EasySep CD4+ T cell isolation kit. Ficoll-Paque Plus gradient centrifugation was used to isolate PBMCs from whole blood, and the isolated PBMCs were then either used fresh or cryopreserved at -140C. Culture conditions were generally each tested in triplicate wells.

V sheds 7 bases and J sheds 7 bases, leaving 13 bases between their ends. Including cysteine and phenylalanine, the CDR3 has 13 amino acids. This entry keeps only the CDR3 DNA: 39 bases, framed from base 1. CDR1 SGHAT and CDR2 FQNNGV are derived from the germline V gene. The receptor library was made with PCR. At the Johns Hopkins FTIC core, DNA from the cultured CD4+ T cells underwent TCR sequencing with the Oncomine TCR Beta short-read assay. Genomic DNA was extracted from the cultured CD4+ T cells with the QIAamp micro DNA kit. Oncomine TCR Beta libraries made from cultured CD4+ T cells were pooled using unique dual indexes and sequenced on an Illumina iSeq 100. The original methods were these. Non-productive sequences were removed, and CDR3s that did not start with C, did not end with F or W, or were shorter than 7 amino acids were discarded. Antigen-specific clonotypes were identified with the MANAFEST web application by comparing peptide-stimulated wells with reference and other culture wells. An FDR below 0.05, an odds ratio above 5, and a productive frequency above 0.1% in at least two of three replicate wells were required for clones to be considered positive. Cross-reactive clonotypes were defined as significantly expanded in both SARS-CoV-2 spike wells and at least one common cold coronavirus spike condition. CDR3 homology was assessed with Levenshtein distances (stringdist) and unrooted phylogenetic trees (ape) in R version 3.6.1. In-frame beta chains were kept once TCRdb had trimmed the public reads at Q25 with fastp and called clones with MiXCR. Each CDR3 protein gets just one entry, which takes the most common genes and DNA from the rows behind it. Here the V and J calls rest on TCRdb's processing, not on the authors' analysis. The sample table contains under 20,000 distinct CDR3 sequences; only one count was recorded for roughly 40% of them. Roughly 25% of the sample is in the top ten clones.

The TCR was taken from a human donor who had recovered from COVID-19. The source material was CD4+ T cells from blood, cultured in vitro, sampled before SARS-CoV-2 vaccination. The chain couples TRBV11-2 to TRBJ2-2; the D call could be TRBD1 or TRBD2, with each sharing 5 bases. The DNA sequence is TGTGCCAGCACCGGGGCTGATGTCGGGGAGCTGTTTTTT. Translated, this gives CASTGADVGELFF.